This entry lists 28 T cell receptor beta chains sequenced from one sample in a study of memory CD8 T cells in hepatitis C reinfection. The assay was immunoSEQ multiplex PCR, and TCRdb's table has in-frame clones only and misses some. The sample carries 35,000 to 50,000 clones, 70% to 90% recorded once. Documented time point: peak reinfection, 3 to 8 weeks after reinfection detection. No in vitro expansion preceded TCR sequencing of the sorted cells. The sample was naive CD8+ T cells sorted from blood. These receptors all come from a man aged 18 to 29 with hepatitis C virus infection.

This sequence joins TRBV11-1 and TRBJ2-3, with 9 bases that match TRBD2. Trimming removed 5 bases from V and 4 bases from J; junction bases left unmatched: 10. There are 16 residues in the CDR3. Germline values: CDR1 SGHAT, CDR2 FQDESV (reference sequence). This CDR3 is CASSRRAGGSADTQYF. CDR3 in DNA: TGTGCCAGCAGCCGGCGGGCGGGAGGGTCCGCAGATACGCAGTATTTT. The full variable domain, in which reference TRBV11-1 and TRBJ2-3 provide the parts outside the CDR3, is EAEVAQSPRYKITEKSQAVAFWCDPISGHATLYWYRQILGQGPELLVQFQDESVVDDSQLPKDRFSAERLKGVDSTLKIQPAELGDSAMYLCASSRRAGGSADTQYFGPGTRLTVL.

This sequence joins TRBV29-1 and TRBJ2-7; D unclear. V gave up 3 bases and J gave up 1 base, with 13 bases separating them. The CDR3 loop spans 14 amino acids. CDR1 and CDR2 from the germline V gene are SQVTM and ANQGSEA. The CDR3 sequence is CSVESIQDSYEQYF. CDR3 nucleotides: TGCAGCGTTGAGTCCATCCAGGATTCCTACGAGCAGTACTTC.

The chain carries TRBV5-1 and TRBJ2-2, with D uncertain. The CDR3 totals 13 residues. Deletions cut 0 bases from V and 8 bases from J, with 8 bases between. From germline, CDR1 is SGHRS and CDR2 YFSETQ. The CDR3 loop reads CASSLDSGGELFF. In DNA, the CDR3 is TGCGCCAGCAGCTTGGACAGTGGGGGGGAGCTGTTTTTT.

The rearrangement joins TRBV4-1 to TRBJ2-1; a possible D gene is TRBD1 (6 bases). V lost 0 bases and J 4 bases, leaving 10 bases between the germline ends. The CDR3 contains 15 residues. The germline CDR1 and CDR2 sequences are MGHRA and YSYEKL. As DNA, the CDR3 is TGCGCCAGCAGCCAAGATGAGGGGGTGTACAATGAGCAGTTCTTC. This gives the protein CASSQDEGVYNEQFF.

The V call is TRBV21-1, the J call TRBJ2-5; the table's TRBD1 call for D was not verified on the DNA. TRBV21-1 constitutes a pseudogene. The CDR3 spans 16 residues. The DNA of the CDR3 is TGTGCCAGCAGCAAAGTGGCGAGGGGGTGCCAAGAGACCCAGTACTTC. Protein sequence: CASSKVARGCQETQYF.

The V gene is TRBV5-5, the J gene TRBJ1-1; D may be TRBD1 (5 bases). Between the trimmed V and J ends, which lost 0 bases and 6 bases, there was a span of 15 bases. The CDR3 covers 15 residues. CDR1 is SGHKS, CDR2 YYEKEE, per germline (reference sequence). In DNA form, the CDR3 reads TGTGCCAGCAGCTTGGGGGGAGGGGAAGGGCCTGAAGCTTTCTTT. Translating gives CASSLGGGEGPEAFF. The full variable domain, in which reference TRBV5-5 and TRBJ1-1 provide the parts outside the CDR3, is DAGVTQSPTHLIKTRGQQVTLRCSPISGHKSVSWYQQVLGQGPQFIFQYYEKEERGRGNFPDRFSARQFPNYSSELNVNALLLGDSALYLCASSLGGGEGPEAFFGQGTRLTVV.

The CDR3 reads CASEPGTLNTEAFF. CDR3 DNA sequence: TGTGCCAGTGAACCCGGGACATTGAACACTGAAGCTTTCTTT. V is TRBV19 and J is TRBJ1-1; maybe TRBD1 (6 bases). Germline V lookup: CDR1 LNHDA, CDR2 SQIVND (reference sequence). The V end was cut by 8 bases, the J end by 0 bases, with 13 bases between. The CDR3 is 14 amino acids.

This clone has more than one count but fewer than ten. V usage is TRBV10-1 and J usage is TRBJ2-1, with TRBD2 identical over 7 bases. V trimming: 0 bases; J trimming: 6 bases; junction bases outside the gene matches: 8. Germline lookup yields CDR1 WNHNN and CDR2 SYGVQD (reference sequence). This CDR3 is 16 amino acids long. As DNA, the CDR3 is TGCGCCAGCAGTGAGTCGCTTGGCGGGAGAACCAATGAGCAGTTCTTC. It translates to CASSESLGGRTNEQFF.

This clone was counted between two and nine times. The V and J genes are TRBV5-6 and TRBJ2-1; the match to TRBD2 covers 8 bases. The junction had 13 bases not matched to a gene; V was cut back by 2 bases and J by 12 bases. The germline CDR1 and CDR2 sequences are SGHDT and YYEEEE. This CDR3 is built from 15 residues. CDR3 coding DNA: TGTGCCAGCAGCTTCGGACTAGCCGGCACAATAGGGCAGTTCTTC. Amino acids: CASSFGLAGTIGQFF.

V and J are TRBV28 and TRBJ2-7; D is unresolved. This CDR3 comprises 15 residues. In germline, CDR1 is MDHEN, CDR2 SYDVKM. V was cut by 5 bases and J by 3 bases, with 17 bases left in between. CDR3 amino acids: CASSTRRQRGYEQYF. In nucleotides, the CDR3 is TGTGCCAGCAGTACTCGACGGCAGAGAGGCTACGAGCAGTACTTC.

This clone was counted once. This chain connects TRBV4-1 to TRBJ1-3; the D is unclear. This CDR3 is 16 amino acids long. The V gene's germline CDR1 is MGHRA and CDR2 YSYEKL. V was pared by 0 bases and J by 0 bases, with 9 bases between. CDR3 coding DNA: TGCGCCAGCAGCCAAGATTTGGGCAGCTCTGGAAACACCATATATTTT. The encoded protein is CASSQDLGSSGNTIYF.

This clone was counted a few times. The chain carries TRBV7-8 and TRBJ2-7, with D maybe TRBD1 (6 bases). Germline V CDR1 and CDR2: SGHVS, FQNEAQ. This CDR3 has 14 residues. The V and J ends lost 0 bases and 2 bases respectively, with 8 bases between them. CDR3 bases: TGTGCCAGCAGCTTAGCGCGGACAGCCTACGAGCAGTACGTC. It encodes CASSLARTAYEQYV.

This chain links TRBV11-2 with TRBJ2-5; 7 positions agree with TRBD1. Germline-derived CDR1 and CDR2 are SGHAT and FQNNGV. CDR3 length equals 16 residues. Germline trimming cut 3 bases from V and 1 base from J; bases unmatched to any gene: 8. The chain's CDR3 is CASSLMTGPVQETQYF. The CDR3 bases are TGTGCCAGCAGCTTGATGACAGGGCCAGTCCAAGAGACCCAGTACTTC.

This chain links TRBV7-9 with TRBJ1-4, with no clear D. CDR1 is SEHNR, CDR2 FQNEAQ, per germline (reference sequence). CDR3 length: 13 residues. Trimming removed 1 base at V and 10 bases at J, with 10 bases between. The CDR3 spells CASSLVEEGKLFF. The CDR3 DNA reads as TGTGCCAGCAGCTTAGTTGAGGAAGGAAAACTGTTTTTT.

This clone was seen only a few times. V usage is TRBV6-6 and J usage is TRBJ1-5; 8 bases are shared with TRBD1. The CDR3 runs 13 residues. V was clipped by 7 bases and J by 6 bases; unmatched bases: 5. Germline V lookup: CDR1 MNHNY, CDR2 SVGAGI (reference sequence). Here the CDR3 DNA reads TGTGCCAGCACCTCAGGGGGCGGTCAGCCCCAGCATTTT. Protein sequence: CASTSGGGQPQHF.

This chain uses TRBV9 with TRBJ2-1; D perhaps matches TRBD2 (7 bases). This CDR3 contains 17 residues. V lost 4 bases and J 5 bases, leaving 22 bases between the germline ends. Germline loops: CDR1 SGDLS, CDR2 YYNGEE. CDR3 DNA: TGTGCCAGCAGCACCCCGGGGGTGCAGGGGAGGGACAATGAGCAGTTCTTC. Encoded protein: CASSTPGVQGRDNEQFF.

The chain combines TRBV7-9 with TRBJ2-1; 9 bases are shared with TRBD2. Germline values: CDR1 SEHNR, CDR2 FQNEAQ (reference sequence). The CDR3 consists of 13 residues. Unmatched junction bases numbered 4, after V lost 5 bases and J lost 8 bases. CDR3 sequence: CASSPRTSDEQFF. For the CDR3, the DNA is TGTGCCAGCAGCCCCCGGACTAGCGATGAGCAGTTCTTC.

This chain links TRBV9 with TRBJ2-2; D uncertain. From germline, CDR1 is SGDLS and CDR2 YYNGEE. This CDR3 spans 14 amino acids. The V end was cut by 0 bases, the J end by 1 base, with 4 bases between. CDR3: CASSVAWNTGELFF. The DNA of the CDR3 is TGTGCCAGCAGCGTAGCGTGGAACACCGGGGAGCTGTTTTTT.

J is TRBJ2-1 and V is TRBV30, with a possible D match to TRBD1 (6 bases). This CDR3 has 13 residues. Germline loops: CDR1 GTSNPN, CDR2 SVGIG (reference sequence). V dropped 8 bases and J dropped 3 bases, with 14 bases sitting between them. The CDR3 loop reads CALQDSDYNEQFF. The CDR3 bases are TGTGCCCTCCAGGACAGTGACTACAATGAGCAGTTCTTC. Full variable domain (rest looked up from reference TRBV30 and TRBJ2-1): SQTIHQWPATLVQPVGSPLSLECTVEGTSNPNLYWYRQAAGRGLQLLFYSVGIGQISSEVPQNLSASRPQDRQFILSSKKLLLSDSGFYLCALQDSDYNEQFFGPGTRLTVL.

This clone was recorded only once. The V call is TRBV19, the J call TRBJ2-2, with D tentatively TRBD2 (6 bases). This CDR3 has 16 amino acids. Germline V gene sequence: CDR1 LNHDA, CDR2 SQIVND (reference sequence). Trimming took off 4 bases at V and 1 base at J, with 13 bases between the two ends. This CDR3 reads CASSNSMGGNTGELFF. The CDR3 nucleotides read TGTGCCAGTAGTAACTCCATGGGGGGGAACACCGGGGAGCTGTTTTTT.

The genes are TRBV5-5 and TRBJ2-6, with D uncertain. The CDR3 is 16 residues long. The germline V gene encodes CDR1 SGHKS and CDR2 YYEKEE (reference sequence). V gave up 0 bases and J gave up 0 bases, with 7 bases separating them. CDR3 residues: CASSLDFSSGANVLTF. The CDR3 nucleotides read TGTGCCAGCAGCTTGGATTTCAGCTCTGGGGCCAACGTCCTGACTTTC.

The chain has TRBV11-2 and TRBJ2-7; tentative D call: TRBD2 (6 bases). Trimming removed 5 bases at V and 2 bases at J, with 16 bases between. Germline V gene lookup returns CDR1 SGHAT and CDR2 FQNNGV. The CDR3 contains 15 residues. The CDR3 DNA sequence: TGTGCCAGCAGCGACCTCGCGGGGCAGGCCTACGAGCAGTACTTC. Translating it yields CASSDLAGQAYEQYF.

V is TRBV6-1 and J is TRBJ2-3; D is unclear. Germline V gives CDR1 MNHNS, CDR2 SASEGT. This CDR3 spans 16 amino acids. Trimming shortened V by 0 bases and J by 2 bases, and 12 bases separated the two germline ends. CDR3 sequence reads: CASSEAVFPYTDTQYF. CDR3 coding DNA: TGTGCCAGCAGTGAAGCCGTCTTCCCCTACACAGATACGCAGTATTTT.

The chain is built from TRBV7-9 and TRBJ2-7, with 11 bases fitting TRBD2. V shed 3 bases and J 7 bases; nucleotides not matched to a gene: 11. This CDR3 is 16 amino acids long. CDR1 is SEHNR and CDR2 is FQNEAQ in the germline V gene (reference sequence). CDR3 in amino acids: CASSFETSGAGGEQYV. Written as DNA, the CDR3 is TGTGCCAGCAGCTTCGAGACTAGCGGGGCAGGGGGAGAGCAGTACGTC.

The chain links TRBV28 to TRBJ2-1; tentative D call: TRBD2 (6 bases). V was cut by 3 bases and J by 0 bases, with 12 bases left in between. The germline gives CDR1 MDHEN, CDR2 SYDVKM. CDR3 length: 16 residues. For the CDR3, the DNA is TGTGCCAGCAGTTTCCCAGCGGGTAGCTCCTACAATGAGCAGTTCTTC. It yields the protein CASSFPAGSSYNEQFF.

The CDR3 protein is CASSIDPGVADTQYF. The CDR3 coding sequence is TGTGCCAGTAGTATAGATCCAGGGGTCGCAGATACGCAGTATTTT. The chain employs TRBV19 and TRBJ2-3; a possible D gene is TRBD1 (6 bases). Germline V gene data show CDR1 as LNHDA and CDR2 as SQIVND (reference sequence). V lost 0 bases and J lost 4, with 11 bases in between. This CDR3 region has 15 residues.

A single count supports this clone. This sequence joins TRBV10-2 and TRBJ1-2; D possibly corresponds to TRBD1 (5 bases). V dropped 8 bases and J dropped 4 bases, with 14 bases sitting between them. Germline CDR1 and CDR2: WSHSY and SAAADI. The CDR3 covers 13 residues. The CDR3 loop reads CASGDPDSYGYTF. CDR3 nucleotide sequence: TGCGCCAGCGGAGACCCCGACAGCTATGGCTACACCTTC.

This sequence joins TRBV28 and TRBJ2-2; 8 nucleotides align to TRBD1. This CDR3 comprises 15 residues. The germline CDR1 and CDR2 sequences are MDHEN and SYDVKM. Unmatched junction bases numbered 5, after V lost 2 bases and J lost 6 bases. CDR3 protein: CASSLAGGAPGELFF. As DNA, the CDR3 is TGTGCCAGCAGTTTAGCAGGGGGCGCCCCCGGGGAGCTGTTTTTT.